These 15 T cell receptor beta chains originate from one sample sequenced in a study of T cell responses to AZD1222 COVID-19 vaccine. Measured with immunoSEQ multiplex PCR; TCRdb has only the in-frame clones, and not every one. The repertoire holds about 120,000 clones, 88% seen once, with approximately 2.4% in the top ten. This specimen consisted of peripheral blood, obtained on day 0 of AZD1222 vaccination. The origin of the receptors is an adult in good health.

With regard to this clone: Within the sample, other DNA sequences also encode this same CDR3. The rearrangement links TRBV19 to TRBJ1-2; D is uncertain. V shed 5 bases and J shed 3 bases, with 13 bases lying between them. Germline V gene lookup returns CDR1 LNHDA and CDR2 SQIVND (reference sequence). This CDR3 region has 14 residues. The chain's CDR3 is CASSSGPGDYGYTF. The DNA for the CDR3 is TGTGCCAGTAGTTCGGGCCCCGGTGACTATGGCTACACCTTC. Variable domain in full (rest from reference TRBV19 and TRBJ1-2): DGGITQSPKYLFRKEGQNVTLSCEQNLNHDAMYWYRQDPGQGLRLIYYSQIVNDFQKGDIAEGYSVSREKKESFPLTVTSAQKNPTAFYLCASSSGPGDYGYTFGSGTRLTVV.

V and J are TRBV2 and TRBJ2-1, with D tentatively TRBD2 (5 bases). CDR3 length: 12 amino acids. Looked up from germline, CDR1 is SNHLY and CDR2 is FYNNEI. V was clipped by 5 bases and J by 7 bases, with 9 bases between them. CDR3 in amino acids: CASSISGNEQFF. In DNA form, the CDR3 reads TGTGCCAGCAGTATAAGCGGAAATGAGCAGTTCTTC.

The V call is TRBV28, the J call TRBJ1-2; 11 nucleotides line up with TRBD1. CDR3 size: 16 residues. Germline V gives CDR1 MDHEN, CDR2 SYDVKM. The V segment lost 4 bases and the J segment 2 bases; nucleotides outside the gene matches: 6. The CDR3 loop is CASSYPGTGGNYGYTF. CDR3 sequence (DNA): TGTGCCAGCAGTTACCCAGGGACAGGGGGAAACTATGGCTACACCTTC.

J is TRBJ1-2 and V is TRBV30; D ambiguous. The CDR3 is 16 amino acids. V lost 5 bases and J lost 1, with 20 bases in between. Germline loops: CDR1 GTSNPN, CDR2 SVGIG (reference sequence). The CDR3 is CAWARIHGNLNYGYTF. CDR3 DNA: TGTGCCTGGGCTAGGATCCACGGAAACCTTAACTATGGCTACACCTTC. Complete variable domain (other parts from reference TRBV30 and TRBJ1-2): SQTIHQWPATLVQPVGSPLSLECTVEGTSNPNLYWYRQAAGRGLQLLFYSVGIGQISSEVPQNLSASRPQDRQFILSSKKLLLSDSGFYLCAWARIHGNLNYGYTFGSGTRLTVV.

The chain employs TRBV6-5 and TRBJ2-1; TRBD1 might be the D (5 bases). Trimming left V 6 bases short and J 7 bases short, with 19 bases between. The germline gives CDR1 MNHEY, CDR2 SVGAGI. The CDR3 is 15 amino acids. The CDR3 nucleotides read TGTGCCAGCAGGGACCGGACATACTTCCAAAATGAGCAGTTCTTC. Translated: CASRDRTYFQNEQFF.

The V and J genes are TRBV6-5 and TRBJ1-5; tentative D call: TRBD1 (5 bases). The CDR3 has 15 amino acids. Germline V CDR1 and CDR2: MNHEY, SVGAGI. The ends were cut back, 0 bases at V and 6 bases at J, with 12 bases in the middle. The CDR3 nucleotides are TGTGCCAGCAGTTACTCGAGCCGGGGCGGTCAGCCCCAGCATTTT. It yields the protein CASSYSSRGGQPQHF.

The chain employs TRBV20-1 and TRBJ2-6, with a tentative D call TRBD2 (5 bases). The CDR3 is 14 amino acids. Trimming left V 3 bases short and J 4 bases short, with 10 bases between. Per germline, CDR1 DFQATT and CDR2 SNEGSKA (reference sequence). CDR3 residues: CSASGETGANVLTF. The CDR3 DNA follows: TGCAGTGCTAGTGGGGAGACGGGGGCCAACGTCCTGACTTTC.

The chain employs TRBV15 and TRBJ1-2, with a possible D match to TRBD1 (6 bases). Trimming cost V 6 bases and J 8 bases, with 16 bases left between them. CDR1 and CDR2 (germline): LNHNV, YYDKDF (reference sequence). The length of the CDR3 is 13 residues. The CDR3 protein is CATSFPGAGGYTF. The CDR3 DNA reads TGTGCCACCAGTTTTCCGGGGGCCGGCGGCTACACCTTC. Variable domain in full (rest from reference TRBV15 and TRBJ1-2): DAMVIQNPRYQVTQFGKPVTLSCSQTLNHNVMYWYQQKSSQAPKLLFHYYDKDFNNEADTPDNFQSRRPNTSFCFLDIRSPGLGDTAMYLCATSFPGAGGYTFGSGTRLTVV.

CDR3 DNA: TGTGCCAGCAGCCGCAGGACTAGCGGGAACGTCGGGGAGCTGTTTTTT. Encoded protein: CASSRRTSGNVGELFF. The rearrangement uses TRBV14 and TRBJ2-2; 12 bases match TRBD2. Germline CDR1 and CDR2: SGHDN and FVKESK. This CDR3 is built from 16 residues. With 4 bases clipped from V and 7 bases from J, the junction kept 7 bases outside the gene matches.

The V gene is TRBV7-3, the J gene TRBJ2-3; perhaps TRBD2 as D (5 bases). This CDR3 contains 14 residues. The V end lost 1 base, the J end lost 4 bases, and 9 bases lay between the germline ends. Germline CDR1 reads SGHTA; CDR2 reads FQGTGA. The CDR3 spells CASSLNSAPDTQYF. The CDR3, as DNA: TGTGCCAGCAGCTTAAATAGCGCCCCAGATACGCAGTATTTT. Drawing the rest from reference TRBV7-3 and TRBJ2-3, the complete variable domain is GAGVSQTPSNKVTEKGKYVELRCDPISGHTALYWYRQSLGQGPEFLIYFQGTGAADDSGLPNDRFFAVRPEGSVSTLKIQRTERGDSAVYLCASSLNSAPDTQYFGPGTRLTVL.

The rearrangement uses TRBV30 and TRBJ1-1; D call uncertain. Trimming removed 2 bases at V and 1 base at J, with 5 bases between. This CDR3 is built from 12 residues. Germline V gene lookup returns CDR1 GTSNPN and CDR2 SVGIG (reference sequence). The CDR3 bases are TGTGCCTGGAGTCCAGAGAACACTGAAGCTTTCTTT. Encoded protein: CAWSPENTEAFF.

This chain joins TRBV18 and TRBJ2-3, with 9 nucleotides matching TRBD2. V dropped 4 bases and J dropped 4; count of bases not matched to a gene: 9. The CDR3 consists of 16 residues. In germline, CDR1 is KGHSH, CDR2 LQKENI. DNA of the CDR3: TGTGCCAGCTCACTTCTAGCGGGAATGGTCGCAGATACGCAGTATTTT. Protein sequence: CASSLLAGMVADTQYF.

The chain uses TRBV14 and TRBJ1-2; the D gene is possibly TRBD1 (5 bases). This CDR3 is built from 14 residues. V was pared by 1 base and J by 4 bases, with 10 bases between. Germline loops: CDR1 SGHDN, CDR2 FVKESK. This CDR3 reads CASSQAIGTYGYTF. CDR3 coding DNA: TGTGCCAGCAGCCAAGCCATAGGGACCTATGGCTACACCTTC.

This clone was seen just once. CDR3 sequence: CASRGPGGEQYF. The CDR3 region has the DNA TGTGCCAGTAGGGGACCCGGCGGCGAGCAGTACTTC. The chain couples TRBV19 to TRBJ2-7, with D perhaps matching TRBD1 or TRBD2 (5 bases each). Germline CDR1 LNHDA, CDR2 SQIVND (reference sequence). The CDR3 loop spans 12 amino acids. Trimming removed 6 bases from V and 6 bases from J, with 12 bases in between.

The chain employs TRBV25-1 and TRBJ2-5; maybe TRBD1 (5 bases). The ends were cut back, 1 base at V and 0 bases at J, with 6 bases in the middle. The CDR3 is made up of 14 amino acids. Germline V CDR1 and CDR2: MGHDK, SYGVNS. The CDR3 nucleotides read TGTGCCAGCAGTGAATGGGGCGACCAAGAGACCCAGTACTTC. Encoded protein: CASSEWGDQETQYF.